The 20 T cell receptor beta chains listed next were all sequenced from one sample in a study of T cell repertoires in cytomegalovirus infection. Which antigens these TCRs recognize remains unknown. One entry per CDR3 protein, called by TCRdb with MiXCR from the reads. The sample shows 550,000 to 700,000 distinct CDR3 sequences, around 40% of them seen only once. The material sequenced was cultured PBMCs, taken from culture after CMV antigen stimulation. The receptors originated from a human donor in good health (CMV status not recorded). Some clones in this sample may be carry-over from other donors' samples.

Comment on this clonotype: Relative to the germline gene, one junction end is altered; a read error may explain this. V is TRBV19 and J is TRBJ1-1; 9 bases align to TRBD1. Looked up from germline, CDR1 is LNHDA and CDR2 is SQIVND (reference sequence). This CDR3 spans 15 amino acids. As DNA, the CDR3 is TGTACCAGTAGTATAGCCGGGACAGGGAGGACTGAAGCTTTCTTT. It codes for CTSSIAGTGRTEAFF. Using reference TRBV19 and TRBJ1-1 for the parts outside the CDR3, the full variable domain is DGGITQSPKYLFRKEGQNVTLSCEQNLNHDAMYWYRQDPGQGLRLIYYSQIVNDFQKGDIAEGYSVSREKKESFPLTVTSAQKNPTAFYLCTSSIAGTGRTEAFFGQGTRLTVV.

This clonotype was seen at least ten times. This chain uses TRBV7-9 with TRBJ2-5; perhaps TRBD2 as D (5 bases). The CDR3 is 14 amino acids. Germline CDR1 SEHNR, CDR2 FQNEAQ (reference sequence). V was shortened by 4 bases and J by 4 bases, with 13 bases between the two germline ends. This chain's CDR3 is CASSSRTAGETQYF. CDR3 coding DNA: TGTGCCAGCAGCTCGCGGACGGCGGGAGAGACCCAGTACTTC.

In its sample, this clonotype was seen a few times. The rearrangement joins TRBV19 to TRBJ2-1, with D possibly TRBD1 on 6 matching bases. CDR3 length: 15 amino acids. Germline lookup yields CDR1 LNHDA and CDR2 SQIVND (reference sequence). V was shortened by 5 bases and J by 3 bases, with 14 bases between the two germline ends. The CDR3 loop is CASSSQGWYYNEQFF. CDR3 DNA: TGTGCCAGTAGTTCACAGGGATGGTACTACAATGAGCAGTTCTTC.

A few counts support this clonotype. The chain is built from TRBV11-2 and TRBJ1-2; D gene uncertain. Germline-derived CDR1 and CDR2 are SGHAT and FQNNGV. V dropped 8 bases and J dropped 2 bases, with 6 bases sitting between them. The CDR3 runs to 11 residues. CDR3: CASGQNYGYTF. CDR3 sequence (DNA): TGTGCCAGCGGGCAGAACTATGGCTACACCTTC.

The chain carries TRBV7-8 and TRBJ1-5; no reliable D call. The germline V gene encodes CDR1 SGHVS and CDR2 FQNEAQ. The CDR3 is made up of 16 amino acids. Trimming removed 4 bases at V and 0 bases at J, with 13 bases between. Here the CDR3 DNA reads TGTGCCAGCAGCTCCCCGTCATACAGTAGCAATCAGCCCCAGCATTTT. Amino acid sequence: CASSSPSYSSNQPQHF.

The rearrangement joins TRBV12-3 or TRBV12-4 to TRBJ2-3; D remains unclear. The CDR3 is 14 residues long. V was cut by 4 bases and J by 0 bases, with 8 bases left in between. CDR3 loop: CASSWAGSTDTQYF. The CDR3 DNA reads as TGTGCCAGCAGTTGGGCAGGAAGCACAGATACGCAGTATTTT.

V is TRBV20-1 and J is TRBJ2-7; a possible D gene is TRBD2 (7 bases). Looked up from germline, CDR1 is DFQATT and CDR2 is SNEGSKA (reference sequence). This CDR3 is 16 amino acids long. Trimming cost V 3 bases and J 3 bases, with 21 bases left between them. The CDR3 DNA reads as TGCAGTGCTAGGACGGTGGGAGGGCAAGGGGGCTACGAGCAGTACTTC. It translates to CSARTVGGQGGYEQYF.

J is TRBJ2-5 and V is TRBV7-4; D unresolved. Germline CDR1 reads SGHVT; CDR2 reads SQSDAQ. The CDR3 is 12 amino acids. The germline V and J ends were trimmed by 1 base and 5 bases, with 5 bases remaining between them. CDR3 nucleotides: TGTGCCAGCAGCTTAGAGGATGAGACCCAGTACTTC. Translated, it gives CASSLEDETQYF.

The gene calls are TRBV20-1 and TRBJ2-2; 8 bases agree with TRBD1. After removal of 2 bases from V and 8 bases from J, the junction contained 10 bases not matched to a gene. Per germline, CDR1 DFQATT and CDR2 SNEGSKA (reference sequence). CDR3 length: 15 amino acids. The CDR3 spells CSARLVRGLGGELFF. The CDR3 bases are TGCAGTGCTAGATTAGTCAGGGGGCTAGGAGGGGAGCTGTTTTTT.

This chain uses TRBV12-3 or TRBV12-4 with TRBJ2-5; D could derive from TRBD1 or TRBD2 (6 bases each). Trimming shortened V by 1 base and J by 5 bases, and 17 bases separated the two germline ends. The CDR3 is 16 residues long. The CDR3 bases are TGTGCCAGCAGTTTAGGGTCGGGGGCAGTTGCGGAGACCCAGTACTTC. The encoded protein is CASSLGSGAVAETQYF.

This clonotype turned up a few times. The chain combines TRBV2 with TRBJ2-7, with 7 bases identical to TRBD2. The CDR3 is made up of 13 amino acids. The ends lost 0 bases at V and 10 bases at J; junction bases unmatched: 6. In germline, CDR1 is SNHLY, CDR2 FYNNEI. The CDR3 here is CASSEAGGTDQYF. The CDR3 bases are TGTGCCAGCAGTGAAGCCGGGGGGACGGATCAGTACTTC.

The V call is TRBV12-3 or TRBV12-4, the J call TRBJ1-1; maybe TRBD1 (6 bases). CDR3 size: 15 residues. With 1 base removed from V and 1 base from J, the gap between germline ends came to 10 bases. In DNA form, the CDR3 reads TGTGCCAGCAGTTTAGTAGGGGGGTGGAACACTGAAGCTTTCTTT. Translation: CASSLVGGWNTEAFF.

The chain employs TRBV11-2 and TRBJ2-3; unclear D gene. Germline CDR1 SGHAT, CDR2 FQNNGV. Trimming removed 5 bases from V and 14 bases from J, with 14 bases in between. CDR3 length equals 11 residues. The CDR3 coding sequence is TGTGCCAGCAGCCTACTTTACCCCCTGTATTTT. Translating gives CASSLLYPLYF.

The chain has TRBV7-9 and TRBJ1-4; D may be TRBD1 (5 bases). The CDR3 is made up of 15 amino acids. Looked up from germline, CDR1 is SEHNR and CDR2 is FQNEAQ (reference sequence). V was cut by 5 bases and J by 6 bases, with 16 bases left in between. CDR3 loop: CASSRLRDGDEKLFF. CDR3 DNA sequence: TGTGCCAGCAGCCGACTCCGGGACGGTGATGAAAAACTGTTTTTT.

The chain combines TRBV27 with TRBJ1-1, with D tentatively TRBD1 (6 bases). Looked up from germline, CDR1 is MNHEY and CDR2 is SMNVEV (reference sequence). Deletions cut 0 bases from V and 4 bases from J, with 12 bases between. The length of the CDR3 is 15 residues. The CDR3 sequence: CASSLSLGGGTEAFF. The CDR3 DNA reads TGTGCCAGCAGTTTATCTTTAGGGGGGGGCACTGAAGCTTTCTTT.

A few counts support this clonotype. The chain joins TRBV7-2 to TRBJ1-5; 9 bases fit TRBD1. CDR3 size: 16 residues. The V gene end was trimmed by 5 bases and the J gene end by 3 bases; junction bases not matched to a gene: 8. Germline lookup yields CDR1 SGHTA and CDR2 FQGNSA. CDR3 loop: CASSLGDRVANQPQHF. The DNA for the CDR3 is TGTGCCAGCAGCCTGGGGGACAGGGTCGCCAATCAGCCCCAGCATTTT.

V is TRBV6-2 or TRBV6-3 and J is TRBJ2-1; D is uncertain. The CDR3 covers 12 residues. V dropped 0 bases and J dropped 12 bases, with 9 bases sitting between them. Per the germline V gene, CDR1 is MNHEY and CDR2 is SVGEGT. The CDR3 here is CASSYSPYTQFF. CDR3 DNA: TGTGCCAGCAGTTACTCGCCCTATACGCAGTTCTTC.

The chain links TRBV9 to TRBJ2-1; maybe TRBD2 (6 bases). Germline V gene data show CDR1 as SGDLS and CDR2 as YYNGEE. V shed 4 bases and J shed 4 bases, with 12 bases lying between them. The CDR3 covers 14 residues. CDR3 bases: TGTGCCAGCAGCCACCGGGGGAGGTACAATGAGCAGTTCTTC. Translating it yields CASSHRGRYNEQFF.

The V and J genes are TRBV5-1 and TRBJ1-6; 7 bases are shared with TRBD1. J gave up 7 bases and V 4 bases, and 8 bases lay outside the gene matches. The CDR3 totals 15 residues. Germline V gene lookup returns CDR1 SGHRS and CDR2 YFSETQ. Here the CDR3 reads CASSVSGTANSPLHF. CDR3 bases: TGCGCCAGCAGCGTATCCGGGACAGCAAATTCACCCCTCCACTTT.

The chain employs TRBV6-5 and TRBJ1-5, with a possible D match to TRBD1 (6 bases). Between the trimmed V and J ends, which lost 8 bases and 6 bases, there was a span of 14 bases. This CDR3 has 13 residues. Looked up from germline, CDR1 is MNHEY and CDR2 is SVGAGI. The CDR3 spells CASSRGAIQPQHF. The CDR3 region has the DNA TGTGCCAGCTCAAGGGGGGCTATTCAGCCCCAGCATTTT.